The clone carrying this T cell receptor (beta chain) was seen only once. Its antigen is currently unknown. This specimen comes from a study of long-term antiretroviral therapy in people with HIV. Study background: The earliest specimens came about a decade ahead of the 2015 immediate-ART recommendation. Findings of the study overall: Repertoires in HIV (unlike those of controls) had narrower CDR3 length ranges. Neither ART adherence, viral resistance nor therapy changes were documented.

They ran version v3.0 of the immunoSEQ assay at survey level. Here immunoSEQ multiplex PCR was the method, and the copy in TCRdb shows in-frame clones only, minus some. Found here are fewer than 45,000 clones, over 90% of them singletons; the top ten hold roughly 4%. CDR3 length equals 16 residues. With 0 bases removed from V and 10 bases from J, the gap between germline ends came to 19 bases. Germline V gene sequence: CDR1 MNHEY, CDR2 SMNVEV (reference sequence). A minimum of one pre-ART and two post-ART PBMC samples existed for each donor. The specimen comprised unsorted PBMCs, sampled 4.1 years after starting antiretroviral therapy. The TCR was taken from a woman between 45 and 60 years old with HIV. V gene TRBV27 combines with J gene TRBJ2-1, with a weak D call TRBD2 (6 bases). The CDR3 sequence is CASSLSYTSPIREQFF. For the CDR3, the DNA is TGTGCCAGCAGTTTATCGTACACTAGCCCTATTAGGGAGCAGTTCTTC.